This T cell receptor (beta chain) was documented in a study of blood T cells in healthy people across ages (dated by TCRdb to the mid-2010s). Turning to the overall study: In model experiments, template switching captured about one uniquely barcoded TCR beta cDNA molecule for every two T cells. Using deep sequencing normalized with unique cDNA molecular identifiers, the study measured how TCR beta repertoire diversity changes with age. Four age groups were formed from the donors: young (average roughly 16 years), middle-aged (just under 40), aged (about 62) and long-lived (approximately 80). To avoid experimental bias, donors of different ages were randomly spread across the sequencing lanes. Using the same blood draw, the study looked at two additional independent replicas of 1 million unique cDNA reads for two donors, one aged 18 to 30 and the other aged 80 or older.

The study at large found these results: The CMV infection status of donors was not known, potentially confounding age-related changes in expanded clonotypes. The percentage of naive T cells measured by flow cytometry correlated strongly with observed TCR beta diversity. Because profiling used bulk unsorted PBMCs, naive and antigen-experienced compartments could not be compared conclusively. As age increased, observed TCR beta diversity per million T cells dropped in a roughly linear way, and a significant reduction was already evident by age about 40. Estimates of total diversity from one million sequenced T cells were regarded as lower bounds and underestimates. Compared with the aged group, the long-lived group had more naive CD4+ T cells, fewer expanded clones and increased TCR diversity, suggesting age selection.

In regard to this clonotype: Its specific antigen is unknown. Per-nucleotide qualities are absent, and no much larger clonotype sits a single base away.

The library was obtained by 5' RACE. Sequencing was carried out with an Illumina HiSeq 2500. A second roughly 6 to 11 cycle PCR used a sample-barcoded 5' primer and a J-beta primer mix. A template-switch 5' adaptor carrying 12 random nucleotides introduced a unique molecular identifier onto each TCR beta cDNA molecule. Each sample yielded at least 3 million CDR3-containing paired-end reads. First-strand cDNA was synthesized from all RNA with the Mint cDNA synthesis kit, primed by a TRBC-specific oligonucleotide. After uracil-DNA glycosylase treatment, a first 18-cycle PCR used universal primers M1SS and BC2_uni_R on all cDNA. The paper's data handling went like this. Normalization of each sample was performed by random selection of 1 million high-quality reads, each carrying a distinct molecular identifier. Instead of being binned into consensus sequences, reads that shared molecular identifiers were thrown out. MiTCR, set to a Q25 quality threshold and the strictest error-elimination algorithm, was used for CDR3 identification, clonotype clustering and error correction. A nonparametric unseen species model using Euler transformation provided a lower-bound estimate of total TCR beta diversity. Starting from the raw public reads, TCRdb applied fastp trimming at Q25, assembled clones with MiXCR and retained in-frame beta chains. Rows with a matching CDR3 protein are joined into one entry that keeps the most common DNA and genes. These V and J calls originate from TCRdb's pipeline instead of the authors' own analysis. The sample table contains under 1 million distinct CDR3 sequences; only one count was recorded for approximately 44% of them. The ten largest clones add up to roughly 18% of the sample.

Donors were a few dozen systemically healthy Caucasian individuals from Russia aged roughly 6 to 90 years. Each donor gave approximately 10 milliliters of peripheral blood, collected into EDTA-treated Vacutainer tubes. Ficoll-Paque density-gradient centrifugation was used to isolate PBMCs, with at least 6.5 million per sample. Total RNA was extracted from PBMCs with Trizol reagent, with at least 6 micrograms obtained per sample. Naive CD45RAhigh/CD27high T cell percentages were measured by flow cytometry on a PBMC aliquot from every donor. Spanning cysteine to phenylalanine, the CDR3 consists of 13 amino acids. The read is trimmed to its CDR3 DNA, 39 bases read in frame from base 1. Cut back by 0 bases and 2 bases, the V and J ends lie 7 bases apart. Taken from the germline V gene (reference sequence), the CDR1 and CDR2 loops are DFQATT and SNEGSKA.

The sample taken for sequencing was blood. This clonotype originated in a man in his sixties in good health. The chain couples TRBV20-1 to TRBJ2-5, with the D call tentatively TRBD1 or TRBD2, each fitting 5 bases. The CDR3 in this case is CSAREGPQETQYF. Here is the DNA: TGCAGTGCTAGAGAGGGACCGCAAGAGACCCAGTACTTC.